Below, 14 T cell receptor beta chains from the same sample are listed, as sequenced in a study of human T cells and chemical hapten exposure. Time point specified: patch test 2, 6 weeks after DPC sensitization. Treatment in this sample: therapeutic diphenylcyclopropenone sensitization with weekly scalp DPC. The study extracted total RNA from unfractionated whole blood. TCRdb fed the RACE reads into MiXCR, producing one record per CDR3 protein. The sample shows tens of thousands of distinct CDR3 sequences, approximately 9.6% of them seen only once. Sequences were derived from whole blood, sampled in connection with sensitization to the hapten diphenylcyclopropenone (DPC). All receptors come from a young woman with alopecia areata. Some clones in this sample may be carry-over from other donors' samples.

The chain links TRBV28 to TRBJ1-4; no clear D. The CDR3 runs to 12 residues. Germline values: CDR1 MDHEN, CDR2 SYDVKM. Trimming left V 10 bases short and J 7 bases short, with 13 bases between. CDR3 sequence reads: CATRGLFEKLFF. The DNA for the CDR3 is TGTGCCACCCGAGGACTTTTTGAAAAACTGTTTTTT.

The J gene is TRBJ1-6, the V gene TRBV28, with 7 bases that match TRBD1. CDR3 length equals 17 residues. J lost 5 bases, V lost 6 bases, and 13 bases had no gene match. Germline CDR1 MDHEN, CDR2 SYDVKM. Written as DNA, the CDR3 is TGTGCCAGCAGGCCGGGGGAAATAGACAGGGATAATTCACCCCTCCACTTT. It encodes CASRPGEIDRDNSPLHF.

The chain uses TRBV7-6 and TRBJ2-1; the D gene could be TRBD1 or TRBD2 (5 bases each). Germline lookup yields CDR1 SGHVS and CDR2 FNYEAQ. V gave up 6 bases and J gave up 5 bases, with 8 bases separating them. The CDR3 covers 12 residues. CDR3 sequence reads: CASRGVDNEQFF. The CDR3 nucleotides read TGTGCCAGCAGGGGGGTGGACAATGAGCAGTTCTTC.

As for this clonotype: A much larger clone lies one base from this, so it may be a read error. The rearrangement links TRBV6-1 to TRBJ2-6, with D tentatively TRBD1 (5 bases). Germline V gene data show CDR1 as MNHNS and CDR2 as SASEGT. The CDR3 loop spans 17 amino acids. CDR3 sequence (DNA): TGTGCCAGCAGTACCCCCGGGTCGAGCTCTGGGGCCAACGTCCCGACTTTC. This gives the protein CASSTPGSSSGANVPTF.

The V gene is TRBV5-5, the J gene TRBJ2-7; 13 bases are a match to TRBD2. CDR1 is SGHKS and CDR2 is YYEKEE in the germline V gene (reference sequence). The CDR3 has 15 amino acids. Losses at the gene ends were 0 bases for V and 4 bases for J; bases not matched to a gene: 1. DNA for the CDR3: TGTGCCAGCAGCTTGGGGACTAGCGGGGGTTACGAGCAGTACTTC. Amino acids: CASSLGTSGGYEQYF.

There are many counts of this clonotype. The J gene is TRBJ2-3, the V gene TRBV7-2; 9 bases are a match to TRBD2. V dropped 6 bases and J dropped 0; count of bases not matched to a gene: 7. Looked up from germline, CDR1 is SGHTA and CDR2 is FQGNSA. The CDR3 loop spans 16 amino acids. CDR3 region: CASRRAGGSSTDTQYF. In nucleotides, the CDR3 is TGTGCCAGCAGACGAGCGGGGGGCTCTAGCACAGATACGCAGTATTTT.

This clonotype was detected only a few times. The V call is TRBV5-6, the J call TRBJ2-1; D is undetermined. Deletions cut 4 bases from V and 4 bases from J, with 12 bases between. Germline CDR1 is SGHDT and CDR2 is YYEEEE. The CDR3 covers 14 residues. CDR3 nucleotides: TGTGCCAGCAGCCCCGCACCGAATTACAATGAGCAGTTCTTC. This encodes CASSPAPNYNEQFF.

As to this clonotype: A much bigger clone sits one base away, suggesting this may be a read error. The V gene is TRBV7-2, the J gene TRBJ1-2, with D unclear. CDR3 length: 13 residues. Germline assignment: CDR1 SGHTA and CDR2 FQGNSA. This CDR3 reads CASSFQANYGCTF. DNA for the CDR3: TGTGCCAGCAGCTTTCAAGCTAACTATGGCTGCACCTTC.

This clonotype was counted a few times. The V gene is TRBV6-6, the J gene TRBJ2-7; 8 bases line up with TRBD2. The CDR3 length is 16 residues. Germline trimming cut 5 bases from V and 9 bases from J; bases unmatched to any gene: 18. CDR1 is MNHNY and CDR2 is SVGAGI in the germline V gene (reference sequence). The CDR3 DNA follows: TGTGCCAGCAGTGTGAATAGCGGGGCACTAACTACGAGGCAGTACTTC. It is translated as CASSVNSGALTTRQYF.

The sample holds many counts of this clonotype. This chain uses TRBV15 with TRBJ2-1, with 10 bases that match TRBD2. The germline V gene has CDR1 LNHNV and CDR2 YYDKDF (reference sequence). V lost 1 base to trimming and J lost 8 bases; unmatched junction nucleotides: 5. The CDR3 runs to 15 residues. The CDR3 spells CATSRVAGGSDEQFF. Written as DNA, the CDR3 is TGTGCCACCAGCAGAGTAGCGGGGGGTTCTGATGAGCAGTTCTTC.

V and J are TRBV28 and TRBJ2-5; 7 nucleotides align to TRBD1. The V gene end was trimmed by 6 bases and the J gene end by 4 bases; junction bases not matched to a gene: 2. The CDR3 length is 12 residues. Germline loops: CDR1 MDHEN, CDR2 SYDVKM. This CDR3 is CASRPGGETQYF. The CDR3 DNA is TGTGCCAGCAGACCAGGGGGAGAGACCCAGTACTTC.

As to this clonotype: A junction boundary mismatches the germline segment, possibly from a read error. This chain uses TRBV7-7 with TRBJ1-1; a weak D match, TRBD1 (5 bases). Germline V CDR1 and CDR2: SSHAT, FNYEAQ (reference sequence). The CDR3 runs to 15 residues. The CDR3 reads CASRPYTGQNTEAFF. Here the CDR3 DNA reads TGTGCTAGCAGACCTTATACAGGCCAGAACACTGAAGCTTTCTTT.

The rearrangement joins TRBV10-3 to TRBJ2-7, with D hard to call. Germline V CDR1 and CDR2: ENHRY, SYGVKD. V shed 3 bases and J shed 0 bases, with 15 bases lying between them. This CDR3 is built from 16 residues. CDR3 protein: CAISDHSSSSSYEQYF. The CDR3 nucleotides read TGTGCCATCAGTGACCACAGCTCTTCTAGCTCCTACGAGCAGTACTTC.

The chain carries TRBV7-2 and TRBJ2-1, with D unclear. Germline-derived CDR1 and CDR2 are SGHTA and FQGNSA. Trimming took off 5 bases at V and 8 bases at J, with 16 bases between the two ends. The length of the CDR3 is 14 residues. The CDR3 loop is CASSPRTSWHEQFF. CDR3 bases: TGTGCCAGCAGCCCTAGGACGTCGTGGCATGAGCAGTTCTTC.